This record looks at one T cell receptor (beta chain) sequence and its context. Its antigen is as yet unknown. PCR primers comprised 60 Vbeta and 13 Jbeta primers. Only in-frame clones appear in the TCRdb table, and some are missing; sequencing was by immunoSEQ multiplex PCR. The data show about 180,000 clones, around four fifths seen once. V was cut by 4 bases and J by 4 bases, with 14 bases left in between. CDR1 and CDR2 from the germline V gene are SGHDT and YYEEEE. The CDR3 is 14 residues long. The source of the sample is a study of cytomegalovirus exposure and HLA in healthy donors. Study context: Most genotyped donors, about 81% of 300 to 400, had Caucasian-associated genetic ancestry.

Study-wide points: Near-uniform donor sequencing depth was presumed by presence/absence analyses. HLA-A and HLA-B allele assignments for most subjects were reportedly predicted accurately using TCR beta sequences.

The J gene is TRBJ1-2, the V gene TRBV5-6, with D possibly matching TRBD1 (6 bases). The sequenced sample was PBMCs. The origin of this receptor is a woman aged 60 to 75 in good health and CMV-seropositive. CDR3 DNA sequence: TGTGCCAGCAGCCCGAACAGGGCTACCTATGGCTACACCTTC. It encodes CASSPNRATYGYTF.